This T cell receptor (beta chain) was captured in a study of post-analysis software for immune sequencing data. The CDR3 spans 13 residues. V was pared by 6 bases and J by 1 base, with 12 bases between. CDR1 is SQVTM and CDR2 is ANQGSEA in the germline V gene. Study results and caveats: Comparison of patients with controls showed five TRBV segments more frequent in patients, TRBV5-6, TRBV5-1 and TRBV20-1 among them.

Only a few counts were recorded for this clonotype. Its antigen is not known. Tagging with unique molecular identifiers was a feature of the TCR beta cDNA libraries. One entry per CDR3 protein, called by TCRdb with MiXCR from the PCR reads. Altogether about 820,000 distinct CDR3 sequences are present, about 53% being singletons, with the ten largest covering approximately 4.5%. The chain recombines TRBV29-1 with TRBJ1-1; D may be TRBD1 (5 bases). The sequenced sample was blood. The receptor's source is a girl between 5 and 17 years old with multiple sclerosis. The CDR3 DNA follows: TGCAGCGTCAGCCGGGGGGAGAACACTGAAGCTTTCTTT. Translation gives CSVSRGENTEAFF.